A selection of T cell receptor beta chains follows, all from one sample in a study of post-analysis software for immune sequencing data. TCRdb passed the PCR reads through MiXCR, listing each CDR3 protein once. The sample carries 250,000 to 300,000 distinct CDR3 sequences, roughly a third recorded once. Sequenced input: blood. The origin of the receptors is a girl aged 10 to 17 with multiple sclerosis. Each CDR3 is given with its conserved first and last residue. A D gene is named only where the DNA matches it firmly. Clone size, where shown, is once, few, many, or a class for clones that have expanded.

j_gene	d_gene	v_gene	abundance	CDR3aa	CDR3nt
TRBJ1-6	NA	TRBV5-1	few	CASNLEGSYNSPLHF	TGCGCCAGTAACCTTGAGGGCTCCTATAATTCACCCCTCCACTTT
TRBJ2-1	NA	TRBV2	NA	CASSLARGPYNEQFF	TGTGCCAGCAGCCTAGCGAGAGGGCCCTACAATGAGCAGTTCTTC
TRBJ2-1	NA	TRBV21-1	NA	CASSKPQGAPYNEQFF	TGTGCCAGCAGCAAACCCCAGGGGGCGCCTTACAATGAGCAGTTCTTC
TRBJ2-1	TRBD2	TRBV2	NA	CASSSSGRTVNEQFF	TGTGCCAGCAGCTCTAGCGGGAGGACCGTCAATGAGCAGTTCTTC
TRBJ2-5	NA	TRBV12-5	NA	CASGSGVEAETQYF	TGTGCTAGTGGTTCGGGTGTGGAGGCAGAGACCCAGTACTTC
TRBJ2-1	TRBD2	TRBV6-1	NA	CASSESSGRAREQFF	TGTGCCAGCAGTGAATCTAGCGGGAGGGCTAGGGAGCAGTTCTTC
TRBJ2-5	NA	TRBV7-2	NA	CASSLEIAGTQYF	TGTGCCAGCAGCTTAGAGATAGCAGGGACCCAGTACTTC
TRBJ2-5	NA	TRBV15	NA	CATSRDWETQYF	TGTGCCACCAGCAGAGATTGGGAGACCCAGTACTTC
TRBJ2-5	NA	TRBV20-1	many	CSARDWAQETQYF	TGCAGTGCTAGAGATTGGGCCCAAGAGACCCAGTACTTC
TRBJ1-1	NA	TRBV7-2	many	CASSLDNRVGSTEAFF	TGTGCCAGCAGCTTAGATAACAGAGTGGGATCGACTGAAGCTTTCTTT
TRBJ2-5	NA	TRBV5-7	NA	CASFRGQQETQYF	TGTGCCAGCTTCAGAGGGCAGCAAGAGACCCAGTACTTC
TRBJ2-1	TRBD2	TRBV2	NA	CASSEERGSYNEQFF	TGTGCCAGCAGTGAAGAGCGGGGCTCCTACAATGAGCAGTTCTTC
TRBJ2-3	TRBD2	TRBV6-6	few	CASSYDGSGFGTDTQYF	TGTGCCAGCAGTTACGATGGTAGCGGGTTCGGCACAGATACGCAGTATTTT
TRBJ2-5	NA	TRBV7-2	many	CASTFAGTGRQETQYF	TGTGCCAGCACGTTTGCTGGAACAGGGCGGCAAGAGACCCAGTACTTC
TRBJ1-2	NA	TRBV11-3	NA	CASSHPDIYGYTF	TGTGCCAGCAGCCACCCCGATATCTATGGCTACACCTTC
TRBJ1-2	NA	TRBV5-1	many	CASSANRDYGYTF	TGCGCCAGCAGCGCCAACAGGGACTATGGCTACACCTTC
TRBJ2-5	NA	TRBV12-3/TRBV12-4	NA	CASSLWEKETQYF	TGTGCCAGCAGTTTGTGGGAAAAAGAGACCCAGTACTTC
TRBJ2-5	NA	TRBV10-3	many	CATRPFGGGETQYF	TGTGCCACCCGGCCTTTCGGGGGAGGAGAGACCCAGTACTTC
TRBJ1-6	TRBD1	TRBV28	NA	CASSLIDRAVGSSYNSPLHF	TGTGCCAGCAGTTTGATAGACAGGGCGGTAGGGAGCTCCTATAATTCACCCCTCCACTTT
TRBJ2-4	TRBD2	TRBV2	many	CASSDLGLAGKNIQYF	TGTGCCAGCAGTGATCTGGGACTAGCGGGGAAAAACATTCAGTACTTC
TRBJ1-1	TRBD1	TRBV18	NA	CASSSTGISEEAFF	TGTGCCAGCTCATCGACAGGGATTAGTGAAGAAGCTTTCTTT
TRBJ2-5	NA	TRBV12-3/TRBV12-4	NA	CASSFGPETQYF	TGTGCCAGCAGTTTCGGCCCAGAGACCCAGTACTTC
TRBJ2-3	NA	TRBV29-1	NA	CSVEWPADTDTQYF	TGCAGCGTTGAATGGCCAGCGGACACAGATACGCAGTATTTT
TRBJ1-2	TRBD1	TRBV29-1	many	CSGAGTDYGYTF	TGCAGCGGGGCCGGGACAGACTATGGCTACACCTTC
TRBJ2-5	NA	TRBV4-1	many	CASSQAKETQYF	TGCGCCAGCAGCCAAGCAAAAGAGACCCAGTACTTC
TRBJ2-6	NA	TRBV20-1	once	CSAQAGRSGANVLTF	TGCAGTGCACAAGCTGGCAGATCTGGGGCCAACGTCCTGACTTTC
TRBJ2-1	TRBD2	TRBV6-4	NA	CTSSDSSGGVNEQFF	TGTACCAGCAGTGACTCTAGCGGGGGGGTCAATGAGCAGTTCTTC
TRBJ1-1	NA	TRBV7-2	many	CASSLRRMNTEAFF	TGTGCCAGCAGCCTTAGACGCATGAACACTGAAGCTTTCTTT
TRBJ2-1	NA	TRBV20-1	many	CSASATGRVGKLYNEQFF	TGCAGTGCTAGCGCGACCGGCCGTGTAGGCAAACTCTACAATGAGCAGTTCTTC
TRBJ2-1	NA	TRBV20-1	many	CSVDDNEQFF	TGCAGCGTGGACGACAATGAGCAGTTCTTC
TRBJ2-7	TRBD1	TRBV28	many	CASKGQGKSYEQYF	TGTGCCAGCAAGGGACAGGGCAAGTCCTACGAGCAGTACTTC
TRBJ2-3	TRBD1	TRBV20-1	many	CSARGGTGTSTDTQYF	TGCAGTGCTAGAGGGGGGACAGGGACTAGCACAGATACGCAGTATTTT
TRBJ1-1	NA	TRBV20-1	many	CSARYGNTEAFF	TGCAGTGCTAGATACGGGAACACTGAAGCTTTCTTT
TRBJ2-5	NA	TRBV3-1	many	CASRTVQETQYF	TGTGCCAGCCGGACGGTACAAGAGACCCAGTACTTC
TRBJ2-2	NA	TRBV7-3	few	CASRLFPGELFF	TGTGCCAGCAGATTATTCCCCGGGGAGCTGTTTTTT
TRBJ2-1	NA	TRBV5-1	few	CASSLNGGAYNEQFF	TGCGCCAGCAGCTTGAACGGGGGCGCTTACAATGAGCAGTTCTTC
TRBJ1-2	NA	TRBV27	NA	CASSSRLLGYYGYTF	TGTGCCAGCAGCTCCCGATTATTGGGGTACTATGGCTACACCTTC
TRBJ2-1	NA	TRBV25-1	NA	CAGSELPSGGIYNEQFF	TGTGCCGGCAGTGAACTTCCCAGCGGAGGAATATACAATGAGCAGTTCTTC
TRBJ1-2	TRBD1	TRBV29-1	many	CSIEDQGQGWGYTF	TGCAGCATTGAAGATCAGGGACAGGGTTGGGGCTACACCTTC
TRBJ2-3	NA	TRBV12-3/TRBV12-4	NA	CASSFGSSTDTQYF	TGTGCCAGCAGTTTTGGCAGTAGCACAGATACGCAGTATTTT
TRBJ2-4	NA	TRBV19	NA	CASSTQGSAKNIQYF	TGTGCCAGTAGTACACAGGGAAGTGCCAAAAACATTCAGTACTTC
TRBJ2-7	NA	TRBV6-6	NA	CASTARFGSGYEQYF	TGTGCCAGCACCGCCCGGTTTGGGTCTGGCTACGAGCAGTACTTC
TRBJ2-1	NA	TRBV6-2/TRBV6-3	many	CASSWDPTGAHEQFF	TGTGCCAGCAGTTGGGACCCCACGGGGGCCCATGAGCAGTTCTTC
TRBJ2-1	TRBD2	TRBV28	few	CASSFPAGGLNEQFF	TGTGCCAGCAGTTTCCCAGCGGGGGGGCTGAATGAGCAGTTCTTC
TRBJ1-2	TRBD1	TRBV4-1	few	CASSQDPDRAYGYTF	TGCGCCAGCAGCCAAGATCCGGACAGGGCCTATGGCTACACCTTC
TRBJ2-3	NA	TRBV27	many	CASSALAAGDTQYF	TGTGCCAGCAGTGCCCTGGCCGCGGGGGATACGCAGTATTTT
TRBJ2-3	TRBD1	TRBV19	NA	CASSQRTGFPSLVTDTQYF	TGTGCCAGTAGTCAACGGACAGGGTTTCCCTCACTGGTCACAGATACGCAGTATTTT
TRBJ2-7	NA	TRBV6-7	many	CASSSGGWDFEQYF	TGTGCCAGCAGTTCGGGTGGCTGGGATTTCGAGCAGTACTTC
TRBJ1-1	NA	TRBV9	NA	CASSVDSVGTEAFF	TGTGCCAGCAGCGTAGACTCAGTTGGCACTGAAGCTTTCTTT
TRBJ1-1	NA	TRBV18	many	CASSPMFRVRNTEAFF	TGTGCCAGCTCACCAATGTTTAGGGTCCGGAACACTGAAGCTTTCTTT
TRBJ1-2	NA	TRBV5-1	NA	CASSFIGGGPRANYGYTF	TGCGCCAGCAGCTTTATCGGCGGGGGGCCCCGAGCTAACTATGGCTACACCTTC
TRBJ2-3	TRBD1	TRBV29-1	many	CSVEDRGRPVTQYF	TGCAGCGTTGAAGACAGGGGGCGGCCTGTTACGCAGTATTTT
TRBJ2-5	TRBD2	TRBV6-5	many	CASSSRGSGGRETQYF	TGTGCCAGCAGTTCCCGCGGTAGCGGGGGGCGGGAGACCCAGTACTTC
TRBJ2-1	NA	TRBV7-2	many	CASSLNAGYNEQFF	TGTGCCAGCAGCTTAAACGCGGGATACAATGAGCAGTTCTTC